This T cell receptor beta chain was obtained from a study of blood T cell repertoires in COVID-19. The CDR3 totals 12 residues. Germline CDR1 and CDR2: SGHVS and FNYEAQ. In regard to this clone: A read error may account for a junction end that differs from germline.

The data were produced by immunoSEQ multiplex PCR, yet TCRdb's version contains in-frame clones alone and is incomplete. The sample consists of approximately 94,000 clones, around 88% of them appearing once. V gene TRBV7-6 combines with J gene TRBJ2-1; 10 positions agree with TRBD1. The clonotype comes from a human donor in a cohort sampled during active COVID-19. Sequencing was performed on peripheral blood. For the CDR3, the DNA is TGTGCCAGCAGCGGACGGGACAGGGGTTGCGTCTTC. The encoded protein is CASSGRDRGCVF.